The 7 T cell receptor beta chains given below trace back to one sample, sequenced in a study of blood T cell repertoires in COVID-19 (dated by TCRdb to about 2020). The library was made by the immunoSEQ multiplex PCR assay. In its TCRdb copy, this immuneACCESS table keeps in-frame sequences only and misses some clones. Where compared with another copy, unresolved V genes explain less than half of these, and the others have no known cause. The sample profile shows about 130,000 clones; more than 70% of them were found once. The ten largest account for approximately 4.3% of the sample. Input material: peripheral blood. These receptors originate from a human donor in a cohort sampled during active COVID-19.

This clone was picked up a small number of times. The CDR3 spells CASSLGPAGPGNTIYF. Here the CDR3 DNA reads TGTGCCAGCAGCCTAGGGCCAGCGGGGCCTGGAAACACCATATATTTT. The V call is TRBV7-2, the J call TRBJ1-3, with D perhaps TRBD1 (5 bases). V gave up 5 bases and J gave up 2 bases, with 16 bases separating them. Germline loops: CDR1 SGHTA, CDR2 FQGNSA. The CDR3 length is 16 residues.

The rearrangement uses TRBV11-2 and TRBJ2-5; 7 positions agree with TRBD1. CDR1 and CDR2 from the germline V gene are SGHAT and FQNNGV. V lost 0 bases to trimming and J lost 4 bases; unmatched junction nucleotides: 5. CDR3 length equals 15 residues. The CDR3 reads CASSLEQGFLETQYF. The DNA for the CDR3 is TGTGCCAGCAGCTTAGAACAGGGGTTTTTAGAGACCCAGTACTTC.

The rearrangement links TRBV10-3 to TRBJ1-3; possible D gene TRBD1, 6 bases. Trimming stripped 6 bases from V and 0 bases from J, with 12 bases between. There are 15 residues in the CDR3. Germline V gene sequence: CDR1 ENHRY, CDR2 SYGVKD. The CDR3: CAISTQGFSGNTIYF. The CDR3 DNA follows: TGTGCCATCAGCACACAGGGATTCTCTGGAAACACCATATATTTT.

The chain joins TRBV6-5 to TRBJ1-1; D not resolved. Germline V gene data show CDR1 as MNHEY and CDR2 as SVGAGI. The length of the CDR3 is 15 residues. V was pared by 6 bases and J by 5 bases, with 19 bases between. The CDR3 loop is CASRVGRVTGTEAFF. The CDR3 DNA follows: TGTGCCAGCAGGGTAGGGAGGGTAACCGGGACTGAAGCTTTCTTT.

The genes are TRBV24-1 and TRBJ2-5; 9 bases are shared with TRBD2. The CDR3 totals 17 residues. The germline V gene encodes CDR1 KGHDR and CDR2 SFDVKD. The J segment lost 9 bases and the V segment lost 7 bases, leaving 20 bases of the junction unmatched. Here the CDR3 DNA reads TGTGCCACCAGCCCGGGACAGACGCTAGCGGGGACCCGGGCCCAGTACTTC. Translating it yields CATSPGQTLAGTRAQYF.

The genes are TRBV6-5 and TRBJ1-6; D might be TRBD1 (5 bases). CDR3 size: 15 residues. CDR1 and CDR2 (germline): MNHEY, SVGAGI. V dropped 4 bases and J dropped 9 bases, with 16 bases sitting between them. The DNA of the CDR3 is TGTGCCAGCAGTTCCCGGACGGCGGGGGGTTCACCCCTCCACTTT. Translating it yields CASSSRTAGGSPLHF.

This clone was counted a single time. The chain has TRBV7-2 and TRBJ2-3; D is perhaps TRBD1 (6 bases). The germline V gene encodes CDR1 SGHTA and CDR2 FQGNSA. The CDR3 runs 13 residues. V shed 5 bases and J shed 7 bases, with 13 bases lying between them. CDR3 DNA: TGTGCCAGCAGCACGGGACAAAGGAATACGCAGTATTTT. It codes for CASSTGQRNTQYF.